This entry is about one T cell receptor beta chain. As yet, its antigen is unknown. Profiled with immunoSEQ multiplex PCR; TCRdb holds only in-frame clones, not every one. The sample comprises some 1.5 million clones, 98% of which are singletons, and 0.45% rests with the top ten. This sample is part of a study of shared clonotypes between healthy human individuals. Findings of the study overall: A few donors had around 5.2% of their naive CD4 clonotypes in common. It was anticipated that sequencing depth would influence how many clonotypes donors shared. Rarefaction indicated that sorted-subset sequencing remained incomplete although depth was large. The genetic and exposure-history diversity represented was limited by few donors.

CDR3 length equals 15 residues. Per germline, CDR1 MGHRA and CDR2 YSYEKL. Trimming stripped 4 bases from V and 9 bases from J, with 19 bases between. Sequences were obtained from naive CD4+ T cells sorted from blood. Subset defined: CD45RA+ positively selected. The V and J genes are TRBV4-1 and TRBJ2-1, with D perhaps TRBD1 (7 bases). The TCR sequence derives from a man aged 25 to 40 in good health. CDR3: CASSRKQGRSTEQFF. The CDR3 region has the DNA TGCGCCAGCAGCCGGAAACAGGGGAGGTCAACTGAGCAGTTCTTC.